Listed below are T cell receptor beta chains from one sample, sequenced in a study of cytomegalovirus exposure and HLA in healthy donors. Sequenced by immunoSEQ multiplex PCR; TCRdb stores in-frame clones only, minus some. Here the sample spans 100,000 to 150,000 clones, around three quarters being singletons. The sample taken for sequencing was PBMCs. The source of these receptors is a man between 35 and 55 years old in good health and CMV-seronegative. CDR3s include the opening cysteine and the closing phenylalanine or tryptophan. Fields, in order: D gene, J gene, CDR3 length, clone size, V gene, CDR3 protein, CDR3 DNA. A D gene is named only where the DNA matches it firmly. Not every row has a clone size; where given, it reads once, few, many or a size class.

. | TRBJ1-3 | 17 | . | TRBV5-6 | CASSLEQGWEPGNTIYF | TGTGCCAGCAGCTTGGAACAGGGTTGGGAACCGGGAAACACCATATATTTT
. | TRBJ1-2 | 13 | . | TRBV29-1 | CSAADSLTGGYTF | TGCAGCGCAGCCGACAGTTTGACTGGCGGCTACACCTTC
TRBD2 | TRBJ2-4 | 15 | . | TRBV5-1 | CASSSSGGDKNIQYF | TGCGCCAGCAGCTCTAGCGGGGGGGACAAAAACATTCAGTACTTC
TRBD1 | TRBJ2-5 | 15 | . | TRBV9 | CASSATGGEGETQYF | TGTGCCAGCAGCGCCACAGGGGGCGAAGGAGAGACCCAGTACTTC
. | TRBJ2-2 | 15 | few | TRBV7-9 | CASSLRSLNTGELFF | TGTGCCAGCAGCTTGAGGAGCTTAAACACCGGGGAGCTGTTTTTT
. | TRBJ2-3 | 17 | . | TRBV7-2 | CASSLVSTAPSTDTQYF | TGTGCCAGCAGCTTAGTTTCCACAGCACCTAGCACAGATACGCAGTATTTT
TRBD2 | TRBJ2-1 | 19 | . | TRBV7-2 | CASSLEPRPRLAGGQEQFF | TGTGCCAGCAGCCTAGAACCTAGGCCGCGGCTAGCGGGGGGGCAGGAGCAGTTCTTC
TRBD1 | TRBJ1-5 | 15 | . | TRBV9 | CASSEQGNSNQPQHF | TGTGCCAGCAGCGAACAGGGGAATAGCAATCAGCCCCAGCATTTT
. | TRBJ1-2 | 13 | few | TRBV6-1 | CASQTTSQGGYTF | TGTGCCAGCCAAACGACCTCACAGGGCGGCTACACCTTC
. | TRBJ1-1 | 13 | . | TRBV5-4 | CASSTPLVAEAFF | TGTGCCAGCAGTACACCTCTGGTGGCTGAAGCTTTCTTT
TRBD1 | TRBJ2-7 | 14 | . | TRBV6-5 | CASSKGRDRGEQYF | TGTGCCAGCAGCAAAGGACGGGACAGGGGCGAGCAGTACTTC
. | TRBJ1-1 | 15 | . | TRBV4-3 | CASSQDNSGRIEAFF | TGCGCCAGCAGCCAAGATAATTCAGGGAGGATTGAGGCTTTCTTT
TRBD1 | TRBJ2-7 | 15 | . | TRBV5-1 | CASSSLGTASYEQYF | TGCGCCAGCAGCTCCTTAGGGACAGCTTCCTACGAGCAGTACTTC
. | TRBJ1-6 | 13 | once | TRBV18 | CASSADRFSPLHF | TGTGCCAGCTCAGCAGACAGGTTTTCACCCCTCCACTTT
. | TRBJ2-3 | 9 | . | TRBV7-2 | CASSSTGYF | TGTGCCAGCAGCTCCACGGGGTATTTT
. | TRBJ2-6 | 16 | . | TRBV25-1 | CASSGRPGSGANGLTF | TGTGCCAGCAGTGGACGGCCGGGCTCTGGGGCCAACGGCCTGACTTTC
TRBD1 | TRBJ1-1 | 15 | . | TRBV19 | CASSIAGTGWVETFF | TGTGCCAGTAGTATCGCCGGGACAGGGTGGGTAGAGACTTTCTTT
TRBD2 | TRBJ2-4 | 15 | . | TRBV10-3 | CAISEGDNGGNIQYF | TGTGCCATCAGTGAAGGTGACAACGGGGGGAACATTCAGTACTTC
TRBD1 | TRBJ1-6 | 16 | . | TRBV5-1 | CASSFISGQGHSPLHF | TGCGCCAGCAGCTTTATTTCCGGACAGGGCCACTCACCCCTCCACTTT
TRBD1 | TRBJ1-1 | 14 | . | TRBV6-5 | CASSFYRGGGEAFF | TGTGCCAGCAGTTTCTACAGGGGCGGTGGTGAAGCTTTCTTT
. | TRBJ1-6 | 16 | . | TRBV6-4 | CASSNRDIPYNSPLHF | TGTGCCAGCAGTAACCGGGACATCCCCTATAATTCACCCCTCCACTTT
. | TRBJ2-7 | 14 | once | TRBV30 | CAWSVRTVSYEQYF | TGTGCCTGGAGTGTAAGGACAGTCTCCTACGAGCAGTACTTC
. | TRBJ1-6 | 18 | . | TRBV7-2 | CASSPNPPRQFNNSPLHF | TGTGCCAGCAGCCCAAACCCCCCTCGACAGTTTAATAATTCACCCCTCCACTTT
TRBD1 | TRBJ1-3 | 15 | . | TRBV6-5 | CASSRTGESGNTIYF | TGTGCCAGCAGTCGGACAGGGGAGTCTGGAAACACCATATATTTT
. | TRBJ1-6 | 13 | . | TRBV6-5 | CASRQGFRSPLHF | TGTGCCAGCAGACAGGGTTTTAGATCACCCCTCCACTTT
. | TRBJ1-1 | 15 | . | TRBV4-1 | CASSPRRGGDTEAFF | TGCGCCAGCAGCCCGAGGAGAGGCGGCGACACTGAAGCTTTCTTT
. | TRBJ2-7 | 15 | . | TRBV11-2 | CASSLAPTVFYEQYF | TGTGCCAGCAGTTTAGCCCCGACAGTATTCTACGAGCAGTACTTC
TRBD1 | TRBJ1-1 | 15 | . | TRBV27 | CASSPNRGQGTEAFF | TGTGCCAGCAGCCCGAACAGGGGGCAGGGCACTGAAGCTTTCTTT
. | TRBJ2-1 | 14 | . | TRBV29-1 | CSVDGSATSNEQFF | TGCAGCGTTGACGGTTCGGCCACTAGTAATGAGCAGTTCTTC
. | TRBJ1-1 | 12 | . | TRBV7-2 | CASSLDRTEAFF | TGTGCCAGCAGCTTAGACAGGACTGAAGCTTTCTTT
. | TRBJ2-5 | 14 | . | TRBV5-4 | CASSHLSSAETQYF | TGTGCCAGCAGCCATCTCTCTAGCGCAGAGACCCAGTACTTC
. | TRBJ2-7 | 14 | . | TRBV2 | CASSASRAGYEQYF | TGTGCCAGCAGCGCATCGAGGGCGGGCTACGAGCAGTACTTC
. | TRBJ1-2 | 15 | . | TRBV4-3 | CASSQESGGSYGYTF | TGCGCCAGCAGCCAAGAGTCGGGTGGGAGCTATGGCTACACCTTC
TRBD1 | TRBJ2-5 | 14 | . | TRBV5-1 | CASTTSTGKETQYF | TGCGCCAGCACCACCTCGACAGGGAAAGAGACCCAGTACTTC
TRBD1 | TRBJ1-5 | 14 | . | TRBV2 | CASSDLGTDQPQHF | TGTGCCAGCAGTGACCTAGGGACAGATCAGCCCCAGCATTTT
. | TRBJ2-2 | 14 | . | TRBV7-2 | CASSQQGGGGELFF | TGTGCCAGCAGCCAACAGGGGGGGGGCGGGGAGCTGTTTTTT
TRBD1 | TRBJ2-5 | 18 | . | TRBV9 | CASSVAGQGARGQESQYF | TGTGCCAGCAGCGTAGCTGGACAGGGGGCGAGGGGGCAAGAGTCCCAGTACTTC
. | TRBJ2-1 | 14 | once | TRBV11-3 | CASSLGTAGNEQFF | TGTGCCAGCAGCTTAGGGACAGCCGGGAATGAGCAGTTCTTC
. | TRBJ2-7 | 11 | . | TRBV29-1 | CSVLAAYEQYF | TGCAGCGTTCTGGCAGCCTACGAGCAGTACTTC
. | TRBJ1-1 | 15 | . | TRBV27 | CASRHRLELNTEAFF | TGTGCCAGCAGACACCGACTAGAATTGAACACTGAAGCTTTCTTT